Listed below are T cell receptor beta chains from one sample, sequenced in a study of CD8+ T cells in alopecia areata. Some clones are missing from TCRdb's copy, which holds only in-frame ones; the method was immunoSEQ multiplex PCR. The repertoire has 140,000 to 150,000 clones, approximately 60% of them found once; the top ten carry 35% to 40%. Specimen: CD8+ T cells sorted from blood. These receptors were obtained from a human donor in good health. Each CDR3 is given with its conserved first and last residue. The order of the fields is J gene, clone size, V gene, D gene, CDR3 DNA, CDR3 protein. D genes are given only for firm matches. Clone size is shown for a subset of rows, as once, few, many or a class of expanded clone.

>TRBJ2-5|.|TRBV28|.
TGTGCCAGCAGTTTAGCAGAAAGCCAAGAGACCCAGTACTTC
CASSLAESQETQYF
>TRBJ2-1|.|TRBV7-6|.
TGTGCCAGCAGCTCTTCCTTCCATGAGCAGTTCTTC
CASSSSFHEQFF
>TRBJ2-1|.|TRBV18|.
TGTGCCAGCTCACCACCCGGGGTATGGTACTACAATGAGCAGTTCTTC
CASSPPGVWYYNEQFF
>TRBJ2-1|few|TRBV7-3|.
TGTGCCAGCAGCTTACCGGGGGAGAGCAATGAGCAGTTCTTC
CASSLPGESNEQFF
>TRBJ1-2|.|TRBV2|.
TGTGCCAGCAGTGGCCCGGGGAGGCGCGGCTACACCTTC
CASSGPGRRGYTF
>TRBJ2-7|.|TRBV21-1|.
TGTGCCAGCAGAGGAGAAGAGTATGAGCAGTACTTC
CASRGEEYEQYF
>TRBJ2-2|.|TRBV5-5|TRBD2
TGTGCCAGCAGCTCCGGACTAGCGGGAATCGGGGAGCTGTTTTTT
CASSSGLAGIGELFF
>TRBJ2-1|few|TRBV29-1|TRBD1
TGCAGCGTTGAAGAGAGGAAGCCAGGGGGCAGCTACAATGAGCAGTTCTTC
CSVEERKPGGSYNEQFF
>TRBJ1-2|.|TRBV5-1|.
TGCGCCAGCAGTAGGAGCTCCCTCTATGGCTACACCTTC
CASSRSSLYGYTF
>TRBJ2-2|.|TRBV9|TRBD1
TGTGCCAGCAGCTACGGGACAGGGGGTGGGGAGCTGTTTTTT
CASSYGTGGGELFF
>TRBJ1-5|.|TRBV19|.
TGTGCCAGTAGTTCTGACAGTGACAATCAGCCCCAGCATTTT
CASSSDSDNQPQHF
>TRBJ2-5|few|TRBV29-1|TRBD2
TGCAGCGCGAGTTCTGCTAGCGGGGAACCGGGGACCCAGTACTTC
CSASSASGEPGTQYF
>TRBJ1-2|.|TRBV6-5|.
TGTGCCACTAAGACGGATGACTATGGCTACACCTTC
CATKTDDYGYTF